The text below deals with one TCR beta chain. The source of the sample is a study of tumor-infiltrating lymphocytes in oesophageal squamous cell carcinoma. TCRdb passed the PCR reads through MiXCR, listing each CDR3 protein once. This sample has some 15,000 distinct CDR3 sequences; less than 55% occur once, and the top ten carry about two fifths. Germline V gives CDR1 LGHDT, CDR2 YNNKEL (reference sequence). This CDR3 is 15 amino acids long. The V end was cut by 3 bases, the J end by 2 bases, with 11 bases between. This sequence originates from a female donor with esophageal squamous cell carcinoma. The sample consisted of blood. The chain uses TRBV3-1 and TRBJ2-1; no clear D. The CDR3 spells CASSQSGITYNEQFF. The CDR3, as DNA: TGTGCCAGCAGCCAGTCGGGTATAACCTACAATGAGCAGTTCTTC.